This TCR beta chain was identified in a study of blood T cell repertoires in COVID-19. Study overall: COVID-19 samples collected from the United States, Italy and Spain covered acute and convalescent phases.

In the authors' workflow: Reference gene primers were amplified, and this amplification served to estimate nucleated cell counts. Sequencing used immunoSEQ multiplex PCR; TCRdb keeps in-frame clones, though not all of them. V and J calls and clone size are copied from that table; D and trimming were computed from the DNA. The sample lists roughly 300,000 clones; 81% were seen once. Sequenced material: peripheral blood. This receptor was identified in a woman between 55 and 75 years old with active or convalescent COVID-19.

CDR3 DNA: TGTGCCAGCAGCCTAGCCGGTGAGCAGTTCTTC. It specifies CASSLAGEQFF. V and J are TRBV3-1 (or the pseudogene TRBV3-2) and TRBJ2-1; D gene uncertain. The CDR3 covers 11 residues. Trimming removed 4 bases at V and 9 bases at J, with 7 bases between. Germline V gene lookup returns CDR1 LGHDT and CDR2 YNNKEL (reference sequence).